Following are 28 T cell receptor beta chains from one sample sequenced in a study of blood T cell repertoires in COVID-19. The protocol was immunoSEQ multiplex PCR, while the TCRdb copy is restricted to in-frame clones and leaves out a portion. The sample yields 350,000 or so clones, about 92% seen once. Sequencing was carried out using peripheral blood. Receptors originate from a woman between 55 and 75 years old with COVID-19, enrolled during active disease.

This sequence joins TRBV6-5 and TRBJ1-1, with D possibly being TRBD1 (6 bases). Germline CDR1 reads MNHEY; CDR2 reads SVGAGI. V shed 4 bases and J shed 9 bases, with 12 bases lying between them. The CDR3 is 12 residues long. In DNA, the CDR3 is TGTGCCAGCAGTTCCAGGGGATTACAAGCTTTCTTT. This sequence encodes CASSSRGLQAFF.

This clone was detected only once. The CDR3 sequence: CASRRTANYGYTF. CDR3 bases: TGTGCCAGCCGCCGGACAGCCAACTATGGCTACACCTTC. The chain carries TRBV6-5 and TRBJ1-2, with D tentatively TRBD1 (6 bases). The V gene's germline CDR1 is MNHEY and CDR2 SVGAGI. The V and J ends lost 8 bases and 2 bases respectively, with 12 bases between them. The CDR3 loop spans 13 amino acids.

The V and J genes are TRBV6-5 and TRBJ1-2; no definite D call. This CDR3 region has 13 residues. Deletions cut 6 bases from V and 1 base from J, with 9 bases between. Germline CDR1 is MNHEY and CDR2 is SVGAGI. The CDR3 is CASRHRDNYGYTF. In DNA form, the CDR3 reads TGTGCCAGCAGACACAGAGATAACTATGGCTACACCTTC.

V gene TRBV5-1 combines with J gene TRBJ2-7; 10 bases map to TRBD2. The CDR3 sequence is 15 residues long. The V gene's germline CDR1 is SGHRS and CDR2 YFSETQ. The ends lost 5 bases at V and 0 bases at J; junction bases unmatched: 5. The DNA of the CDR3 is TGCGCCAGCAGATCACCTAGCGGGGGCTCCTACGAGCAGTACTTC. It translates to CASRSPSGGSYEQYF. The complete variable domain, with remaining parts taken from reference TRBV5-1 and TRBJ2-7, reads KAGVTQTPRYLIKTRGQQVTLSCSPISGHRSVSWYQQTPGQGLQFLFEYFSETQRNKGNFPGRFSGRQFSNSRSEMNVSTLELGDSALYLCASRSPSGGSYEQYFGPGTRLTVT.

The V call is TRBV19, the J call TRBJ1-2, with a weak D call TRBD1 (5 bases). The CDR3 consists of 13 residues. V was cut by 3 bases and J by 7 bases, with 12 bases left in between. Germline V gene sequence: CDR1 LNHDA, CDR2 SQIVND (reference sequence). The CDR3 loop is CASSIGRVAGYTF. The CDR3, as DNA: TGTGCCAGTAGTATCGGCAGGGTGGCTGGCTACACCTTC. The full variable domain, completed using reference TRBV19 and TRBJ1-2, is DGGITQSPKYLFRKEGQNVTLSCEQNLNHDAMYWYRQDPGQGLRLIYYSQIVNDFQKGDIAEGYSVSREKKESFPLTVTSAQKNPTAFYLCASSIGRVAGYTFGSGTRLTVV.

The chain employs TRBV4-1 and TRBJ1-2, with D possibly matching TRBD1 (5 bases). This CDR3 has 15 amino acids. In germline, CDR1 is MGHRA, CDR2 YSYEKL. Trimming took off 3 bases at V and 8 bases at J, with 19 bases between the two ends. DNA for the CDR3: TGCGCCAGCAGCCAGCCCCACGGGGGATCAGGGGGCTACACCTTC. Its protein is CASSQPHGGSGGYTF.

The chain couples TRBV5-1 to TRBJ1-2, with 9 bases identical to TRBD1. The J segment lost 3 bases and the V segment lost 2 bases, leaving 5 bases of the junction unmatched. The CDR3 consists of 15 residues. Germline V gene data show CDR1 as SGHRS and CDR2 as YFSETQ. The CDR3 loop is CASSFEGQGYYGYTF. CDR3 coding DNA: TGCGCCAGCAGCTTCGAGGGACAGGGTTACTATGGCTACACCTTC.

V gene TRBV27 combines with J gene TRBJ2-1; 9 bases are shared with TRBD1. The germline gives CDR1 MNHEY, CDR2 SMNVEV (reference sequence). The ends lost 6 bases at V and 4 bases at J; junction bases unmatched: 7. This CDR3 is built from 15 residues. The CDR3 DNA sequence: TGTGCCAGCAGACTCGGACAGGGGCCATACAATGAGCAGTTCTTC. Protein: CASRLGQGPYNEQFF.

The CDR3 nucleotides read TGTGCCACCAGTGACACAGCAAACACTGAAGCTTTCTTT. Its protein is CATSDTANTEAFF. The chain is built from TRBV24-1 and TRBJ1-1, with D unresolved. The germline V gene has CDR1 KGHDR and CDR2 SFDVKD. Trimming removed 4 bases at V and 2 bases at J, with 7 bases between. The CDR3 is 13 residues long.

Only one count was recorded for this clone. In DNA, the CDR3 is TGTGCCAGCAGTCGGGATACCGGGGAGCTGTTTTTT. Protein: CASSRDTGELFF. The chain is built from TRBV2 and TRBJ2-2, with D possibly TRBD2 on 5 matching bases. Trimming left V 5 bases short and J 5 bases short, with 6 bases between. The germline gives CDR1 SNHLY, CDR2 FYNNEI. This CDR3 comprises 12 residues.

The CDR3 protein is CASSQQGASNTEAFF. In DNA, the CDR3 is TGCGCCAGCAGCCAGCAGGGGGCATCGAACACTGAAGCTTTCTTT. This chain connects TRBV4-1 to TRBJ1-1; TRBD1 aligns across 8 bases. Germline-derived CDR1 and CDR2 are MGHRA and YSYEKL. Trimming removed 3 bases from V and 1 base from J; junction bases left unmatched: 4. The CDR3 consists of 15 residues.

The rearrangement uses TRBV5-1 and TRBJ1-1, with 10 bases aligning to TRBD1. Germline loops: CDR1 SGHRS, CDR2 YFSETQ. V lost 2 bases to trimming and J lost 1 base; unmatched junction nucleotides: 5. The CDR3 spans 16 residues. CDR3 nucleotides: TGCGCCAGCAGCTTAGGACAGGGGGGAACGAACACTGAAGCTTTCTTT. Protein product: CASSLGQGGTNTEAFF.

This sequence joins TRBV6-6 and TRBJ1-6; perhaps TRBD1 as D (5 bases). V was shortened by 6 bases and J by 7 bases, with 16 bases between the two germline ends. Germline V gene lookup returns CDR1 MNHNY and CDR2 SVGAGI (reference sequence). The CDR3 has 15 residues. CDR3 bases: TGTGCCAGCAGAGCGCGCGGGGCTGAGAATTCACCCCTCCACTTT. It specifies CASRARGAENSPLHF.

The chain couples TRBV6-5 to TRBJ1-3; TRBD1 matches 9 bases. The germline V gene has CDR1 MNHEY and CDR2 SVGAGI. The CDR3 is 15 amino acids. The V and J ends lost 5 bases and 1 base, in that order; junction bases with no gene match: 3. The CDR3 DNA reads as TGTGCCAGCAGTCCCGGACAGGGGTCTGGAAACACCATATATTTT. Translated: CASSPGQGSGNTIYF.

The genes are TRBV11-1 and TRBJ1-5, with 8 bases identical to TRBD1. V was pared by 3 bases and J by 5 bases, with 6 bases of the junction left unmatched. The CDR3 totals 15 residues. CDR1 and CDR2 (germline): SGHAT, FQDESV (reference sequence). CDR3 protein: CASSFGTGRHQPQHF. CDR3 bases: TGTGCCAGCAGCTTCGGGACAGGCCGTCATCAGCCCCAGCATTTT.

The chain has TRBV18 and TRBJ1-5, with D possibly matching TRBD1 (6 bases). The CDR3 totals 14 residues. V was cut by 3 bases and J by 8 bases, with 14 bases left in between. Germline lookup yields CDR1 KGHSH and CDR2 LQKENI. CDR3 sequence: CASSPAGGWEPQHF. The CDR3 DNA sequence: TGTGCCAGCTCACCTGCTGGGGGCTGGGAGCCCCAGCATTTT.

The CDR3 here is CASSRTGPSNSPLHF. In DNA form, the CDR3 reads TGTGCCAGCAGTCGGACAGGTCCGTCTAATTCACCCCTCCACTTT. The chain employs TRBV28 and TRBJ1-6; 7 bases align to TRBD1. With V trimmed by 5 bases and J by 6 bases, 7 bases remained unmatched. The germline V gene encodes CDR1 MDHEN and CDR2 SYDVKM. This CDR3 spans 15 amino acids.

V and J are TRBV7-8 and TRBJ2-1, with 8 bases lining up with TRBD1. V was clipped by 1 base and J by 4 bases; unmatched bases: 15. The CDR3 consists of 19 residues. The germline gives CDR1 SGHVS, CDR2 FQNEAQ. CDR3 residues: CASSLGDRGTTPRYNEQFF. CDR3 DNA sequence: TGTGCCAGCAGCTTAGGAGACAGGGGCACAACCCCTAGGTACAATGAGCAGTTCTTC.

This sequence joins TRBV19 and TRBJ2-1; the D gene is possibly TRBD2 (6 bases). Trimming left V 3 bases short and J 4 bases short, with 13 bases between. Germline V gives CDR1 LNHDA, CDR2 SQIVND (reference sequence). The CDR3 has 15 residues. The CDR3: CASSITSPWYNEQFF. The DNA for the CDR3 is TGTGCCAGTAGTATCACTAGCCCCTGGTACAATGAGCAGTTCTTC.

The J gene is TRBJ1-5, the V gene TRBV24-1, with 7 bases fitting TRBD1. CDR3 length: 16 residues. J lost 0 bases, V lost 4 bases, and 5 bases had no gene match. The germline V gene encodes CDR1 KGHDR and CDR2 SFDVKD. The CDR3 loop is CATSEAGGPSNQPQHF. In DNA, the CDR3 is TGTGCCACCAGTGAGGCAGGGGGGCCTAGCAATCAGCCCCAGCATTTT.

The gene calls are TRBV2 and TRBJ1-2; 7 positions match TRBD1. The CDR3 runs to 18 residues. CDR1 is SNHLY, CDR2 FYNNEI, per germline. The J segment lost 7 bases and the V segment lost 6 bases, leaving 23 bases of the junction unmatched. The CDR3 reads CASRGYGTEIGVTIGYTF. The DNA for the CDR3 is TGTGCCAGCAGAGGATACGGGACAGAAATTGGGGTCACTATTGGCTACACCTTC.

The sample holds a few counts of this clone. The chain uses TRBV15 and TRBJ2-5; 9 bases fit TRBD2. Germline assignment: CDR1 LNHNV and CDR2 YYDKDF (reference sequence). V shed 0 bases, J shed 0 bases, and the junction held 14 bases outside the gene matches. The CDR3 has 20 amino acids. The CDR3 is CATSRDRGLAGPSYQETQYF. CDR3 in DNA: TGTGCCACCAGCAGAGATCGTGGGCTAGCGGGACCTTCGTACCAAGAGACCCAGTACTTC.

This clone appeared once. The J gene is TRBJ1-1, the V gene TRBV5-1, with D possibly matching TRBD1 (6 bases). V lost 5 bases and J 5 bases, leaving 19 bases between the germline ends. Germline loops: CDR1 SGHRS, CDR2 YFSETQ. The CDR3 totals 15 residues. The DNA of the CDR3 is TGCGCCAGCAGGGATATACAGGGAGTGGGGACTGAAGCTTTCTTT. It codes for CASRDIQGVGTEAFF.

The chain recombines TRBV9 with TRBJ1-6; D not certain. Germline CDR1 and CDR2: SGDLS and YYNGEE. This CDR3 has 12 residues. V was shortened by 3 bases and J by 10 bases, with 8 bases between the two germline ends. CDR3 amino acids: CASSAGRSPLHF. DNA for the CDR3: TGTGCCAGCAGCGCCGGGAGATCACCCCTCCACTTT.

The chain is built from TRBV6-5 and TRBJ1-5; D ambiguous. Trimming shortened V by 8 bases and J by 2 bases, and 13 bases separated the two germline ends. Germline V lookup: CDR1 MNHEY, CDR2 SVGAGI. The CDR3 length is 14 residues. This CDR3 is CASRLAGGNQPQHF. The CDR3 coding sequence is TGTGCCAGCCGTCTCGCGGGCGGCAATCAGCCCCAGCATTTT.

The chain uses TRBV5-1 and TRBJ1-3; TRBD1 matches at 8 bases. Germline assignment: CDR1 SGHRS and CDR2 YFSETQ. The CDR3 extends over 17 amino acids. V lost 4 bases and J lost 8; bases outside the gene matches: 17. The CDR3 spells CASSPLTGGNLGDTIYF. DNA of the CDR3: TGCGCCAGCAGCCCGTTAACAGGGGGTAACCTGGGGGACACCATATATTTT.

This chain connects TRBV2 to TRBJ2-1; D possibly corresponds to TRBD2 (6 bases). V was trimmed by 8 bases and J by 6 bases, leaving 14 bases between them. In germline, CDR1 is SNHLY, CDR2 FYNNEI. The CDR3 covers 13 residues. CDR3 bases: TGTGCCAGCGGCGGGGTAATTCTCAATGAGCAGTTCTTC. It is translated as CASGGVILNEQFF.

CDR3 bases: TGTGCCAGCAGCTTAGCTGAGACAGTCTCCTACGAGCAGTACTTC. Protein product: CASSLAETVSYEQYF. This chain links TRBV7-2 with TRBJ2-7; D possibly corresponds to TRBD1 (5 bases). Trimming pared 0 bases from V and 0 bases from J, leaving 9 bases between. The CDR3 covers 15 residues. From germline, CDR1 is SGHTA and CDR2 FQGNSA.